These 15 T cell receptor beta chains were sequenced from one sample in a study of CD8 T cells in Susac syndrome. RNA totalling about 0.45 to 1 ug underwent reverse transcription with random hexamers. TCRdb used MiXCR to reprocess the immunoSEQ multiplex PCR reads, holding one entry per CDR3 protein. The sample consists of roughly 200,000 distinct CDR3 sequences, roughly 94% of them appearing once. Sequenced: CD4+ T cells from PBMCs. These receptors were obtained from a human donor with Susac syndrome.

The rearrangement links TRBV7-3 to TRBJ2-3, with TRBD2 identical over 8 bases. J lost 4 bases, V lost 4 bases, and 1 base had no gene match. This CDR3 contains 13 residues. Germline lookup yields CDR1 SGHTA and CDR2 FQGTGA. CDR3: CASSSTSADTQYF. The CDR3 coding sequence is TGTGCCAGCAGCTCGACTAGCGCAGATACGCAGTATTTT. The full variable domain, completed using reference TRBV7-3 and TRBJ2-3, is GAGVSQTPSNKVTEKGKYVELRCDPISGHTALYWYRQSLGQGPEFLIYFQGTGAADDSGLPNDRFFAVRPEGSVSTLKIQRTERGDSAVYLCASSSTSADTQYFGPGTRLTVL.

The V gene is TRBV25-1, the J gene TRBJ1-1, with 8 bases fitting TRBD1. CDR3 length equals 13 residues. V shed 4 bases and J 5 bases; nucleotides not matched to a gene: 3. Germline CDR1 reads MGHDK; CDR2 reads SYGVNS. CDR3 loop: CASSGTGRTEAFF. The CDR3 coding sequence is TGTGCCAGCAGTGGGACAGGGCGTACTGAAGCTTTCTTT.

The J gene is TRBJ2-1, the V gene TRBV18; 9 bases agree with TRBD2. Trimming at V came to 2 bases and at J to 5 bases, leaving 7 bases not matched to a gene. The length of the CDR3 is 16 residues. Germline V gene sequence: CDR1 KGHSH, CDR2 LQKENI. The CDR3 loop reads CASSPSLAGEHNEQFF. The DNA of the CDR3 is TGTGCCAGCTCACCAAGCTTAGCGGGGGAACACAATGAGCAGTTCTTC.

This clonotype was picked up one time. CDR3 residues: CASSLVEGTEQYF. CDR3 DNA sequence: TGTGCCAGCAGCTTAGTAGAGGGAACCGAGCAGTACTTC. V is TRBV7-2 and J is TRBJ2-7, with D perhaps TRBD2 (5 bases). The germline V gene encodes CDR1 SGHTA and CDR2 FQGNSA. The CDR3 length is 13 residues. Trimming left V 1 base short and J 6 bases short, with 10 bases between. Full variable domain (rest looked up from reference TRBV7-2 and TRBJ2-7): GAGVSQSPSNKVTEKGKDVELRCDPISGHTALYWYRQSLGQGLEFLIYFQGNSAPDKSGLPSDRFSAERTGGSVSTLTIQRTQQEDSAVYLCASSLVEGTEQYFGPGTRLTVT.

This sequence joins TRBV7-2 and TRBJ2-5; the D is unclear. The germline CDR1 and CDR2 sequences are SGHTA and FQGNSA. V shed 5 bases and J shed 2 bases, with 12 bases lying between them. The CDR3 is made up of 14 amino acids. CDR3 loop: CASSPGPEQETQYF. Here the CDR3 DNA reads TGTGCCAGCAGCCCTGGACCAGAGCAAGAGACCCAGTACTTC.

V is TRBV20-1 and J is TRBJ2-3, with D perhaps matching TRBD2 (6 bases). Per germline, CDR1 DFQATT and CDR2 SNEGSKA (reference sequence). The V end lost 7 bases, the J end lost 2 bases, and 13 bases lay between the germline ends. The CDR3 sequence is 13 residues long. The CDR3 loop is CSVPGLFTDTQYF. CDR3 coding DNA: TGCAGTGTCCCGGGACTGTTCACAGATACGCAGTATTTT.

The gene calls are TRBV30 and TRBJ2-2; the D gene is possibly TRBD1 (6 bases). Germline V gives CDR1 GTSNPN, CDR2 SVGIG (reference sequence). This CDR3 is built from 14 residues. V lost 4 bases and J 10 bases, leaving 19 bases between the germline ends. CDR3 sequence reads: CAWTRGQGTLELFF. The CDR3, as DNA: TGTGCCTGGACCCGAGGGCAGGGGACCCTGGAGCTGTTTTTT.

V is TRBV6-5 and J is TRBJ1-2, with 7 bases identical to TRBD1. Per the germline V gene, CDR1 is MNHEY and CDR2 is SVGAGI. Trimming at V came to 6 bases and at J to 4 bases, leaving 5 bases not matched to a gene. The CDR3 is 13 residues long. The CDR3 region is CASRNRGGYGYTF. Here the CDR3 DNA reads TGTGCCAGCAGAAACAGGGGCGGCTATGGCTACACCTTC.

The chain has TRBV5-4 and TRBJ1-2, with D perhaps matching TRBD1 (5 bases). CDR1 and CDR2 from the germline V gene are SGHNT and YYREEE (reference sequence). The V gene lost 3 bases and the J gene lost 3 bases, with 18 bases spanning the gap. This CDR3 contains 16 residues. The CDR3: CASSSWGGVIDYGYTF. In nucleotides, the CDR3 is TGTGCCAGCAGCTCTTGGGGAGGGGTAATTGACTATGGCTACACCTTC.

The gene calls are TRBV4-1 and TRBJ1-1, with 7 bases aligning to TRBD1. The J segment lost 4 bases and the V segment lost 2 bases, leaving 7 bases of the junction unmatched. This CDR3 region has 15 residues. Germline V CDR1 and CDR2: MGHRA, YSYEKL. CDR3 nucleotide sequence: TGCGCCAGCAGCCAACCGACCACAGGGGTCACTGAAGCTTTCTTT. Amino acids: CASSQPTTGVTEAFF.

This clonotype was recorded a few times. The chain employs TRBV28 and TRBJ1-1; the D is unclear. CDR3 length: 14 residues. Per the germline V gene, CDR1 is MDHEN and CDR2 is SYDVKM. V was shortened by 3 bases and J by 0 bases, with 8 bases between the two germline ends. Here the CDR3 DNA reads TGTGCCAGCAGTTTGGCCCATCTGAACACTGAAGCTTTCTTT. Its protein product is CASSLAHLNTEAFF. The full variable domain, its missing parts supplied by reference TRBV28 and TRBJ1-1, is DVKVTQSSRYLVKRTGEKVFLECVQDMDHENMFWYRQDPGLGLRLIYFSYDVKMKEKGDIPEGYSVSREKKERFSLILESASTNQTSMYLCASSLAHLNTEAFFGQGTRLTVV.

The chain recombines TRBV4-2 with TRBJ2-3; 8 bases agree with TRBD2. The CDR3 contains 14 residues. After removal of 1 base from V and 4 bases from J, the junction contained 1 base not matched to a gene. Per germline, CDR1 LGHNA and CDR2 YNFKEQ. In DNA form, the CDR3 reads TGTGCCAGCAGCCAAGGCGGGGGGCCAGATACGCAGTATTTT. Translating gives CASSQGGGPDTQYF.

The chain is built from TRBV20-1 and TRBJ2-1, with a possible D match to TRBD1 (5 bases). Trimming took 5 bases from V and 11 from J, leaving 16 bases between them. Germline CDR1 DFQATT, CDR2 SNEGSKA (reference sequence). The CDR3 totals 12 residues. CDR3 nucleotides: TGCAGTGCTCATGAAGACAGCTTGAAGCAGTTCTTC. Encoded protein: CSAHEDSLKQFF.

The chain recombines TRBV30 with TRBJ1-1; D is unresolved. Germline loops: CDR1 GTSNPN, CDR2 SVGIG (reference sequence). The CDR3 consists of 13 residues. V dropped 4 bases and J dropped 1 base, with 10 bases sitting between them. CDR3 region: CAWNSVPNTEAFF. CDR3 bases: TGTGCCTGGAATTCGGTGCCGAACACTGAAGCTTTCTTT.

V and J are TRBV6-5 and TRBJ2-3; the D is unclear. There are 15 residues in the CDR3. In germline, CDR1 is MNHEY, CDR2 SVGAGI. The V end was cut by 0 bases, the J end by 0 bases, with 7 bases between. The CDR3 reads CASSYSGSSTDTQYF. The DNA of the CDR3 is TGTGCCAGCAGTTACTCGGGTAGTAGCACAGATACGCAGTATTTT.